This T cell receptor (beta chain) was recovered during a study of CD4+ T cells in melanoma. For this clone: Its antigen is unidentified.

Germline-derived CDR1 and CDR2 are SGHKS and YYEKEE (reference sequence). V was shortened by 4 bases and J by 10 bases, with 21 bases between the two germline ends. CDR3 length: 16 residues. Whole-study results and caveats: CD8+ T cell, macrophage and B cell function reportedly correlated with neoantigen-specific CD4+ T cells.

Method: immunoSEQ multiplex PCR; TCRdb's copy keeps in-frame clones and lacks some. The data hold roughly 16,000 clones, with around 69% observed a single time. What was sequenced was cells from a culture (not recorded whether cultured in vitro). The clonotype comes from a human donor with melanoma. The chain is built from TRBV5-5 and TRBJ1-6; D unresolved. The CDR3 bases are TGTGCCAGCAGCCCCGTTGTAGTTAATTCGGGGTCACCCCTCCACTTT. Amino acids: CASSPVVVNSGSPLHF.